Included here is one T cell receptor (beta chain) sequence, with context. The assay was immunoSEQ multiplex PCR, and TCRdb's table has in-frame clones only and misses some. This sample has 25,000 to 30,000 clones, with 70% to 90% found just once. The data originate from a study of control samples from healthy donors and cancer patients. Germline CDR1 reads LNHDA; CDR2 reads SQIVND (reference sequence). Trimming removed 1 base from V and 6 bases from J; junction bases left unmatched: 6. This CDR3 region has 14 residues. Sequences were obtained from formalin-fixed, paraffin-embedded tissue. The sequence derives from a female donor with melanoma. The rearrangement joins TRBV19 to TRBJ2-7; the match to TRBD1 covers 7 bases. This CDR3 reads CASSIVSRDSEQYF. The CDR3 DNA sequence: TGTGCCAGTAGTATAGTTTCGAGGGACAGCGAGCAGTACTTC.